The 27 T cell receptor beta chains listed next were all sequenced from one sample in a study of shared clonotypes between healthy human individuals. Measured with immunoSEQ multiplex PCR; TCRdb has only the in-frame clones, and not every one. The sample shows approximately 1.5 million clones, less than 99% of them seen only once. Sequenced sample: naive CD4+ T cells sorted from blood. The sample's subset: CD45RA+ positively selected. Receptors originate from a man aged 30 to 45 in good health.

The chain recombines TRBV19 with TRBJ2-1; 11 bases are a match to TRBD1. The CDR3 is 15 amino acids. Germline V CDR1 and CDR2: LNHDA, SQIVND (reference sequence). V lost 9 bases and J lost 9; bases outside the gene matches: 13. DNA for the CDR3: TGTGCCAGCACCGGACAGGGGGCGTTTTCGGTTGAGCAGTTCTTC. Translating it yields CASTGQGAFSVEQFF. Complete variable domain (other parts from reference TRBV19 and TRBJ2-1): DGGITQSPKYLFRKEGQNVTLSCEQNLNHDAMYWYRQDPGQGLRLIYYSQIVNDFQKGDIAEGYSVSREKKESFPLTVTSAQKNPTAFYLCASTGQGAFSVEQFFGPGTRLTVL.

This clone was counted a single time. The chain employs TRBV28 and TRBJ2-7; D is perhaps TRBD1 (6 bases). This CDR3 comprises 14 residues. Germline V CDR1 and CDR2: MDHEN, SYDVKM. Trimming took 6 bases from V and 6 from J, leaving 18 bases between them. The CDR3 region is CASSTGTTPPEQYF. DNA for the CDR3: TGTGCCAGCAGCACCGGGACAACCCCCCCCGAGCAGTACTTC.

The genes are TRBV27 and TRBJ2-1; 9 bases are shared with TRBD2. Germline assignment: CDR1 MNHEY and CDR2 SMNVEV (reference sequence). The CDR3 contains 15 residues. With 3 bases clipped from V and 10 bases from J, the junction kept 10 bases outside the gene matches. DNA for the CDR3: TGTGCCAGCAGTTTTACGCGGGAGGGCCAACAGGAGCAGTTCTTC. Translated, it gives CASSFTREGQQEQFF.

J is TRBJ2-6 and V is TRBV9, with D tentatively TRBD1 (5 bases). V was pared by 0 bases and J by 2 bases, with 12 bases between. Germline V gene sequence: CDR1 SGDLS, CDR2 YYNGEE. The CDR3 consists of 17 residues. CDR3 nucleotide sequence: TGTGCCAGCAGCGTAGACGGCAGGGTACCTGGGGCCAACGTCCTGACTTTC. It codes for CASSVDGRVPGANVLTF. Full variable domain (outside the CDR3, taken from reference TRBV9 and TRBJ2-6): DSGVTQTPKHLITATGQRVTLRCSPRSGDLSVYWYQQSLDQGLQFLIQYYNGEERAKGNILERFSAQQFPDLHSELNLSSLELGDSALYFCASSVDGRVPGANVLTFGAGSRLTVL.

The gene calls are TRBV5-4 and TRBJ2-1; D is ambiguous. The CDR3 is made up of 14 amino acids. Trimming pared 4 bases from V and 5 bases from J, leaving 13 bases between. Germline values: CDR1 SGHNT, CDR2 YYREEE (reference sequence). CDR3 sequence (DNA): TGTGCCAGCAGCCAGGTCGGACGTAACAATGAGCAGTTCTTC. Protein: CASSQVGRNNEQFF.

This sequence joins TRBV29-1 and TRBJ1-1, with TRBD1 identical over 7 bases. Germline lookup yields CDR1 SQVTM and CDR2 ANQGSEA. Trimming cost V 7 bases and J 9 bases; bases outside gene matches: 14. The CDR3 is 13 residues long. The CDR3 DNA reads TGCAGCGACGCGGGACAGAAAGGGGGGAAAGCTTTCTTT. The encoded protein is CSDAGQKGGKAFF. Full variable domain (outside the CDR3, taken from reference TRBV29-1 and TRBJ1-1): SAVISQKPSRDICQRGTSLTIQCQVDSQVTMMFWYRQQPGQSLTLIATANQGSEATYESGFVIDKFPISRPNLTFSTLTVSNMSPEDSSIYLCSDAGQKGGKAFFGQGTRLTVV.

The chain recombines TRBV5-1 with TRBJ2-7; the D gene could be TRBD1 or TRBD2 (7 bases each). Trimming removed 0 bases from V and 4 bases from J, with 14 bases in between. This CDR3 has 15 residues. Germline CDR1 is SGHRS and CDR2 is YFSETQ. In nucleotides, the CDR3 is TGCGCCAGCAGCTTGGCAGGGAGGGGGCTATACGAGCAGTACTTC. It codes for CASSLAGRGLYEQYF.

J is TRBJ2-7 and V is TRBV11-2, with a tentative D call TRBD2 (5 bases). Per the germline V gene, CDR1 is SGHAT and CDR2 is FQNNGV. The CDR3 length is 12 residues. Trimming removed 5 bases from V and 9 bases from J, with 14 bases in between. The CDR3 is CASSPREGAQYF. The DNA of the CDR3 is TGTGCCAGCAGCCCCCGCGAGGGCGCGCAGTACTTC.

The chain couples TRBV5-1 to TRBJ1-1; D uncertain. CDR3 length: 13 residues. CDR1 SGHRS and CDR2 YFSETQ come from the germline V gene. V shed 3 bases and J shed 6 bases, with 12 bases lying between them. The CDR3 here is CASSYRVRSEAFF. The CDR3, as DNA: TGCGCCAGCAGCTACCGGGTCAGGTCTGAAGCTTTCTTT.

The chain carries TRBV4-1 and TRBJ1-5, with a tentative D call TRBD1 (5 bases). This CDR3 has 15 residues. Germline CDR1 is MGHRA and CDR2 is YSYEKL. V lost 0 bases and J 5 bases, leaving 11 bases between the germline ends. CDR3 region: CASSQEGTAYQPQHF. CDR3 coding DNA: TGCGCCAGCAGCCAAGAAGGGACGGCCTATCAGCCCCAGCATTTT.

J is TRBJ2-2 and V is TRBV7-8, with 8 bases lining up with TRBD1. The CDR3 spans 18 residues. After removal of 0 bases from V and 0 bases from J, the junction contained 6 bases not matched to a gene. Germline V gene sequence: CDR1 SGHVS, CDR2 FQNEAQ. The chain's CDR3 is CASSLAMQGAANTGELFF. CDR3 nucleotide sequence: TGTGCCAGCAGCTTAGCGATGCAGGGGGCCGCGAACACCGGGGAGCTGTTTTTT.

The V and J genes are TRBV4-3 and TRBJ2-7; D not resolved. Germline CDR1 and CDR2: LGHNA and YSLEER. This CDR3 has 15 residues. V was cut by 0 bases and J by 1 base, with 10 bases left in between. The CDR3 nucleotides are TGCGCCAGCAGCCAAGATTTTGCGTGGTCCTACGAGCAGTACTTC. Translating gives CASSQDFAWSYEQYF.

J is TRBJ2-7 and V is TRBV9, with D perhaps matching TRBD1 or TRBD2 (6 bases each). The CDR3 totals 14 residues. Germline CDR1 is SGDLS and CDR2 is YYNGEE. V was pared by 2 bases and J by 2 bases, with 11 bases between. CDR3 coding DNA: TGTGCCAGCAGCGTCGAGGGGGGCCCCTACGAGCAGTACTTC. Translating it yields CASSVEGGPYEQYF.

This clone has only one observation. The chain is built from TRBV5-4 and TRBJ2-2; D remains ambiguous. This CDR3 has 12 residues. Trimming shortened V by 6 bases and J by 4 bases, and 7 bases separated the two germline ends. Germline V gives CDR1 SGHNT, CDR2 YYREEE (reference sequence). The CDR3 DNA reads as TGTGCCAGCACCACGGGCACCGGGGAGCTGTTTTTT. Its protein product is CASTTGTGELFF.

This chain connects TRBV29-1 to TRBJ2-2; TRBD1 agrees at 8 bases. This CDR3 is built from 15 residues. Trimming took 6 bases from V and 7 from J; bases not matched to a gene: 13. Germline CDR1 is SQVTM and CDR2 is ANQGSEA. CDR3 sequence: CSVGRRQGAGGELFF. The CDR3 DNA reads as TGCAGCGTCGGGAGAAGGCAGGGGGCCGGCGGGGAGCTGTTTTTT.

The genes are TRBV6-1 and TRBJ1-5, with 10 bases aligning to TRBD1. The germline gives CDR1 MNHNS, CDR2 SASEGT. The V segment lost 0 bases and the J segment 4 bases; nucleotides outside the gene matches: 0. The CDR3 spans 15 residues. The CDR3 DNA sequence: TGTGCCAGCAGTGAAGCGGGACAGGGGAATCAGCCCCAGCATTTT. Amino acids: CASSEAGQGNQPQHF.

This clone was detected only once. The junction departs from the called germline gene at one end, perhaps through a read error. This chain connects TRBV28 to TRBJ2-7, with 8 nucleotides matching TRBD2. The CDR3 extends over 14 amino acids. In germline, CDR1 is MDHEN, CDR2 SYDVKM. The CDR3 region is CASSFLGLAGRADF. CDR3 DNA: TGTGCCAGCAGTTTTTTAGGGTTAGCGGGAAGAGCGGACTTC.

The chain links TRBV28 to TRBJ2-7, with D perhaps matching TRBD1 (7 bases). This CDR3 has 14 amino acids. CDR1 is MDHEN, CDR2 SYDVKM, per germline. V was clipped by 3 bases and J by 3 bases, with 12 bases between them. CDR3 sequence (DNA): TGTGCCAGCAGTTTCGCGGGACAGTACTACGAGCAGTACTTC. Its translation is CASSFAGQYYEQYF.

V is TRBV6-1 and J is TRBJ2-7; 8 bases align to TRBD1. Unmatched junction bases numbered 7, after V lost 3 bases and J lost 0 bases. Germline CDR1 MNHNS, CDR2 SASEGT. The CDR3 consists of 16 residues. As DNA, the CDR3 is TGTGCCAGCAGTGATTTTGGACAGGGACGCTCCTACGAGCAGTACTTC. This encodes CASSDFGQGRSYEQYF.

To note about this clone: Other DNA sequences in the same sample also yield this CDR3. The rearrangement uses TRBV29-1 and TRBJ1-5, with 10 bases lining up with TRBD1. The J segment lost 1 base and the V segment lost 6 bases, leaving 3 bases of the junction unmatched. The CDR3 is 14 residues long. Per germline, CDR1 SQVTM and CDR2 ANQGSEA. The CDR3 bases are TGCAGCGTACGGACAGGGGGGAGCAATCAGCCCCAGCATTTT. Translated: CSVRTGGSNQPQHF.

In the case of this clone: Within the sample, other DNA sequences also encode this same CDR3. The chain is built from TRBV18 and TRBJ2-3; the D gene is possibly TRBD1 (6 bases). Per germline, CDR1 KGHSH and CDR2 LQKENI. The CDR3 loop spans 15 amino acids. V gave up 3 bases and J gave up 0 bases, with 10 bases separating them. The CDR3 DNA reads as TGTGCCAGCTCACCGCAACAGGGTAGCACAGATACGCAGTATTTT. Translating gives CASSPQQGSTDTQYF.

The chain's CDR3 is CASSDPGGSEKLFF. As DNA, the CDR3 is TGTGCCAGCAGCGATCCAGGGGGCAGTGAAAAACTGTTTTTT. The V and J genes are TRBV5-6 and TRBJ1-4, with 8 bases lining up with TRBD1. This CDR3 has 14 amino acids. CDR1 and CDR2 (germline): SGHDT, YYEEEE. V lost 4 bases and J lost 7; bases outside the gene matches: 6.

The rearrangement links TRBV4-1 to TRBJ1-5; tentative D call: TRBD1 (5 bases). Germline V gene sequence: CDR1 MGHRA, CDR2 YSYEKL. This CDR3 is 14 amino acids long. Trimming pared 2 bases from V and 0 bases from J, leaving 5 bases between. The CDR3 protein is CASSQQGSNQPQHF. The DNA for the CDR3 is TGCGCCAGCAGCCAACAGGGTAGCAATCAGCCCCAGCATTTT.

The rearrangement links TRBV7-6 to TRBJ2-3; D may match TRBD1 or TRBD2 (6 bases each). V lost 1 base, J lost 1 base, and 15 bases lay in between. Germline CDR1 is SGHVS and CDR2 is FNYEAQ. The CDR3 is 17 residues long. The CDR3 DNA is TGTGCCAGCAGCTTAGGAGGGGGGTCGAGCGGCACAGATACGCAGTATTTT. Translation gives CASSLGGGSSGTDTQYF.

The V call is TRBV7-9, the J call TRBJ2-7; D is perhaps TRBD1 (5 bases). Trimming took 6 bases from V and 4 from J, leaving 16 bases between them. The CDR3 spans 14 residues. CDR1 is SEHNR and CDR2 is FQNEAQ in the germline V gene (reference sequence). DNA for the CDR3: TGTGCCAGCAGGTCACCTCAGGGAAAGTACGAGCAGTACTTC. This encodes CASRSPQGKYEQYF.

V usage is TRBV7-6 and J usage is TRBJ2-6, with TRBD2 identical over 12 bases. V shed 4 bases and J 0 bases; nucleotides not matched to a gene: 7. CDR1 is SGHVS, CDR2 FNYEAQ, per germline. The CDR3 runs 19 residues. The CDR3 DNA follows: TGTGCCAGCAGCTCGACTAGCGGGAGTCGTAGCTCTGGGGCCAACGTCCTGACTTTC. Its protein is CASSSTSGSRSSGANVLTF.

The V gene is TRBV29-1, the J gene TRBJ1-2, with D possibly matching TRBD1 (6 bases). CDR1 and CDR2 from the germline V gene are SQVTM and ANQGSEA. The V end lost 4 bases, the J end lost 6 bases, and 15 bases lay between the germline ends. The CDR3 covers 13 residues. The CDR3 spells CSVAVTAGDGYTF. The CDR3 DNA sequence: TGCAGCGTTGCTGTAACGGCAGGGGATGGCTACACCTTC.